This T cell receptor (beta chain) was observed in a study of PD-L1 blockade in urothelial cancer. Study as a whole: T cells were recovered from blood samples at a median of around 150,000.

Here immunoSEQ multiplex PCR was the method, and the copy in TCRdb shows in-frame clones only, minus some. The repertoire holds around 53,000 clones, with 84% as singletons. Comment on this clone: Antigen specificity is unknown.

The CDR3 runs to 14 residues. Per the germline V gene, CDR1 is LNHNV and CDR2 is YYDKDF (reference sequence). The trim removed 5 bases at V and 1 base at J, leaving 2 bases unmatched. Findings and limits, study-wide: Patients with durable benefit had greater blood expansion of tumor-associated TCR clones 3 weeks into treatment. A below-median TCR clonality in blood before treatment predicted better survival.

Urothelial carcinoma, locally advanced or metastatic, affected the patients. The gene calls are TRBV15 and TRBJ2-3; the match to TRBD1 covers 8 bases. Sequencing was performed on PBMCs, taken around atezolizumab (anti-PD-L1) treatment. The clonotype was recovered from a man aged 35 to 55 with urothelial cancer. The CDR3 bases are TGTGCCACCAGCCCGACAGGGGGCACAGATACGCAGTATTTT. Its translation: CATSPTGGTDTQYF.